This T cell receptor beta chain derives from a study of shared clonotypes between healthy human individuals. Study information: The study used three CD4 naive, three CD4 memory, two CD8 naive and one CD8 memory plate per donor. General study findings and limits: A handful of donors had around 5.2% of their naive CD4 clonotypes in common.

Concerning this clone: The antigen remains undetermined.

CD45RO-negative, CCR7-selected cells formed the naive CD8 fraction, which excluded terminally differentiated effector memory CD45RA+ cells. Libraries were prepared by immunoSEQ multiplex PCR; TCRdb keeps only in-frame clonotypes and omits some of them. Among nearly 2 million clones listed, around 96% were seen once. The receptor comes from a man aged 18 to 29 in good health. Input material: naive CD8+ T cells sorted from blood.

The CDR3 is CASKVGGQPQHF. CDR3 in DNA: TGTGCCAGCAAGGTGGGGGGTCAGCCCCAGCATTTT. V usage is TRBV6-1 and J usage is TRBJ1-5; possibly TRBD1 for D (5 bases). CDR3 length equals 12 residues. V was cut by 7 bases and J by 6 bases, with 10 bases left in between. Germline assignment: CDR1 MNHNS and CDR2 SASEGT.